One sample yielded the 2 T cell receptor beta chains listed below, sequenced in a study of T cell changes during pregnancy in multiple sclerosis. Repertoires were generated with immunoSEQ multiplex PCR, while TCRdb's copy carries only in-frame clones and drops some. The sample has 25,000 to 35,000 clones, 80% to 90% seen once. The sequencing here drew on CD8+ T cells from peripheral blood mononuclear cells, taken in the second trimester of pregnancy. The origin of the receptors is a female donor with multiple sclerosis, enrolled in a pregnancy study.

The V call is TRBV6-6, the J call TRBJ2-1, with D perhaps matching TRBD2 (6 bases). There are 12 residues in the CDR3. Germline values: CDR1 MNHNY, CDR2 SVGAGI (reference sequence). Trimming removed 2 bases at V and 8 bases at J, with 7 bases between. The CDR3: CASSYTGDEQFF. The CDR3, as DNA: TGTGCCAGCAGTTACACGGGGGATGAGCAGTTCTTC.

The V and J genes are TRBV7-6 and TRBJ2-1; maybe TRBD2 (5 bases). Trimming stripped 1 base from V and 8 bases from J, with 15 bases between. Looked up from germline, CDR1 is SGHVS and CDR2 is FNYEAQ. The CDR3 length is 15 residues. CDR3 protein: CASSLVSMGSDEQFF. Here the CDR3 DNA reads TGTGCCAGCAGCTTAGTTAGCATGGGGAGCGATGAGCAGTTCTTC.